This T cell receptor beta chain is drawn from a study of molecular identifiers for immune sequencing clone quantification. Points from the study as a whole: Spiked Jurkat TCR RNA equal to one cell could reportedly be picked out among one million naive cells.

This CDR3 contains 15 residues. V was clipped by 2 bases and J by 2 bases, with 14 bases between them. Germline V gives CDR1 DFQATT, CDR2 SNEGSKA (reference sequence). TCRdb re-called the PCR reads through MiXCR, storing one row per CDR3 protein. The table includes approximately 680,000 distinct CDR3 sequences, about 25% detected once. Source material for naive CD8 libraries was about 19,000 to 1,000,000 sorted cells, with 10%, 30% or 50% RNA. A CD8+CD4-CCR7+CD45RA+ phenotype served as the sorting definition for naive CD8 T cells. This clonotype was observed many times. Its antigen is not identified. The rearrangement links TRBV20-1 to TRBJ2-3; D is perhaps TRBD1 or TRBD2 (5 bases each). Sequenced: naive CD8+ T cells from blood, with Jurkat cell RNA spiked in. Stated subset: FACS-sorted CD8+CD4-CCR7+CD45RA+ naive T cells. The TCR originated in a human donor in good health. Some libraries in this study had Jurkat cell RNA spiked in. The CDR3 region has the DNA TGCAGTGCTAGACTATCGCCGGGGCTCACAGATACGCAGTATTTT. Translation gives CSARLSPGLTDTQYF.